Presented here are 5 T cell receptor beta chains from one specimen sequenced in a study of cytomegalovirus exposure and HLA in healthy donors. PCR primers comprised 60 Vbeta and 13 Jbeta primers. Method: immunoSEQ multiplex PCR; TCRdb's copy keeps in-frame clones and lacks some. Here the sample spans under 250,000 clones, almost 80% being singletons. The sequenced sample consisted of PBMCs. The receptors stem from a male donor in good health and CMV-seronegative.

The genes are TRBV5-1 and TRBJ2-7; 12 positions agree with TRBD1. Per germline, CDR1 SGHRS and CDR2 YFSETQ. V dropped 4 bases and J dropped 7; count of bases not matched to a gene: 12. The CDR3 sequence is 16 residues long. CDR3 region: CASSPSGGQGAREQYF. The CDR3 nucleotides read TGCGCCAGCAGCCCGTCGGGGGGACAGGGGGCAAGAGAGCAGTACTTC.

The chain links TRBV6-6 to TRBJ2-1; TRBD2 might be the D (6 bases). CDR3 length: 14 residues. The germline V and J ends were trimmed by 11 bases and 4 bases, with 18 bases remaining between them. Germline CDR1 reads MNHNY; CDR2 reads SVGAGI (reference sequence). The CDR3 DNA reads as TGTGCCGTATCCCAGGAGGGCGGGTACAATGAGCAGTTCTTC. Translating it yields CAVSQEGGYNEQFF.

This clone was recorded only once. The chain has TRBV5-1 and TRBJ2-7, with D maybe TRBD1 (5 bases). Germline lookup yields CDR1 SGHRS and CDR2 YFSETQ. CDR3 length: 15 amino acids. V lost 0 bases to trimming and J lost 5 bases, with 15 bases between them. The CDR3 sequence is CASSLVRGSIHEQYF. CDR3 nucleotides: TGCGCCAGCAGCTTGGTAAGGGGTAGTATCCACGAGCAGTACTTC.

The chain combines TRBV9 with TRBJ2-3; D remains unclear. CDR1 is SGDLS and CDR2 is YYNGEE in the germline V gene. The CDR3 loop spans 13 amino acids. Trimming removed 4 bases at V and 4 bases at J, with 10 bases between. The CDR3 loop reads CASSPYLSDTQYF. As DNA, the CDR3 is TGTGCCAGCAGCCCCTACCTGTCAGATACGCAGTATTTT. Drawing the rest from reference TRBV9 and TRBJ2-3, the complete variable domain is DSGVTQTPKHLITATGQRVTLRCSPRSGDLSVYWYQQSLDQGLQFLIQYYNGEERAKGNILERFSAQQFPDLHSELNLSSLELGDSALYFCASSPYLSDTQYFGPGTRLTVL.

V gene TRBV27 combines with J gene TRBJ2-1, with D perhaps matching TRBD2 (7 bases). Trimming took 5 bases from V and 0 from J, leaving 17 bases between them. In germline, CDR1 is MNHEY, CDR2 SMNVEV (reference sequence). The CDR3 sequence is 17 residues long. Written as DNA, the CDR3 is TGTGCCAGCAGTCCCTGGGGGGGCGCTTTCTCCTACAATGAGCAGTTCTTC. Encoded protein: CASSPWGGAFSYNEQFF.